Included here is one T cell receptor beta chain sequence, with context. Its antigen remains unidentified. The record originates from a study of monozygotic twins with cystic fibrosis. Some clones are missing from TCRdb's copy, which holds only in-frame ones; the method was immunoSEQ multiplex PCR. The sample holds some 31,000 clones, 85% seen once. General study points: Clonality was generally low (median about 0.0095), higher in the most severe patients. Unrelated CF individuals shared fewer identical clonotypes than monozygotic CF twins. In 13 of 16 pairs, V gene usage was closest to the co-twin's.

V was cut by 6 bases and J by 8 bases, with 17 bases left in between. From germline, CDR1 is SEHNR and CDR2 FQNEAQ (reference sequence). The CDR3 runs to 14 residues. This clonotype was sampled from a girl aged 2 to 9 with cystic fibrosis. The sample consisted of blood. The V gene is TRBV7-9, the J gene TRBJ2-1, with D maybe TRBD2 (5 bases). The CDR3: CASRPETKGDEQFF. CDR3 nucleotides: TGTGCCAGCAGACCTGAAACTAAGGGAGATGAGCAGTTCTTC.